The clone carrying this T cell receptor beta chain was seen just once. Antigen specificity is unknown. This sample is drawn from a study of Ad26.COV2.S vaccination and SARS-CoV-2 variants. Study-level information: Of the COV1001 trial arms, the Ad26.COV2.S arm included the donor. Overall study findings and caveats: Using TCR breadth and depth analyses may have led to underestimated total T cell responses. Similar non-spike TCR breadth was observed in recipients of vaccine and of placebo.

TCRdb's table, derived via immunoSEQ multiplex PCR, lists solely in-frame clones and lacks some. Among about 350,000 clones listed, 85% to 90% were seen once. The treatment denotes: some 20 received Ad26.COV2.S at low or high dose, single or two shots; 5 received placebo; per-sample allocation not given. Day 63 after the first vaccine or placebo injection was the time point for sampling. Within Boston, the person who donated was an adult of 18-55 years. The CDR3 length is 13 residues. V gave up 5 bases and J gave up 3 bases, with 11 bases separating them. Germline V gives CDR1 LNHDA, CDR2 SQIVND (reference sequence).

Specimen: peripheral blood, collected in a trial of Ad26.COV2.S vaccine versus placebo. This TCR came from a person aged 18-60 years who received the Ad26.COV2.S COVID-19 vaccine or a placebo. The chain uses TRBV19 and TRBJ2-7; D not resolved. In nucleotides, the CDR3 is TGTGCCAGTAGTCTCGGGTTGATCTACGAGCAGTACTTC. It encodes CASSLGLIYEQYF.